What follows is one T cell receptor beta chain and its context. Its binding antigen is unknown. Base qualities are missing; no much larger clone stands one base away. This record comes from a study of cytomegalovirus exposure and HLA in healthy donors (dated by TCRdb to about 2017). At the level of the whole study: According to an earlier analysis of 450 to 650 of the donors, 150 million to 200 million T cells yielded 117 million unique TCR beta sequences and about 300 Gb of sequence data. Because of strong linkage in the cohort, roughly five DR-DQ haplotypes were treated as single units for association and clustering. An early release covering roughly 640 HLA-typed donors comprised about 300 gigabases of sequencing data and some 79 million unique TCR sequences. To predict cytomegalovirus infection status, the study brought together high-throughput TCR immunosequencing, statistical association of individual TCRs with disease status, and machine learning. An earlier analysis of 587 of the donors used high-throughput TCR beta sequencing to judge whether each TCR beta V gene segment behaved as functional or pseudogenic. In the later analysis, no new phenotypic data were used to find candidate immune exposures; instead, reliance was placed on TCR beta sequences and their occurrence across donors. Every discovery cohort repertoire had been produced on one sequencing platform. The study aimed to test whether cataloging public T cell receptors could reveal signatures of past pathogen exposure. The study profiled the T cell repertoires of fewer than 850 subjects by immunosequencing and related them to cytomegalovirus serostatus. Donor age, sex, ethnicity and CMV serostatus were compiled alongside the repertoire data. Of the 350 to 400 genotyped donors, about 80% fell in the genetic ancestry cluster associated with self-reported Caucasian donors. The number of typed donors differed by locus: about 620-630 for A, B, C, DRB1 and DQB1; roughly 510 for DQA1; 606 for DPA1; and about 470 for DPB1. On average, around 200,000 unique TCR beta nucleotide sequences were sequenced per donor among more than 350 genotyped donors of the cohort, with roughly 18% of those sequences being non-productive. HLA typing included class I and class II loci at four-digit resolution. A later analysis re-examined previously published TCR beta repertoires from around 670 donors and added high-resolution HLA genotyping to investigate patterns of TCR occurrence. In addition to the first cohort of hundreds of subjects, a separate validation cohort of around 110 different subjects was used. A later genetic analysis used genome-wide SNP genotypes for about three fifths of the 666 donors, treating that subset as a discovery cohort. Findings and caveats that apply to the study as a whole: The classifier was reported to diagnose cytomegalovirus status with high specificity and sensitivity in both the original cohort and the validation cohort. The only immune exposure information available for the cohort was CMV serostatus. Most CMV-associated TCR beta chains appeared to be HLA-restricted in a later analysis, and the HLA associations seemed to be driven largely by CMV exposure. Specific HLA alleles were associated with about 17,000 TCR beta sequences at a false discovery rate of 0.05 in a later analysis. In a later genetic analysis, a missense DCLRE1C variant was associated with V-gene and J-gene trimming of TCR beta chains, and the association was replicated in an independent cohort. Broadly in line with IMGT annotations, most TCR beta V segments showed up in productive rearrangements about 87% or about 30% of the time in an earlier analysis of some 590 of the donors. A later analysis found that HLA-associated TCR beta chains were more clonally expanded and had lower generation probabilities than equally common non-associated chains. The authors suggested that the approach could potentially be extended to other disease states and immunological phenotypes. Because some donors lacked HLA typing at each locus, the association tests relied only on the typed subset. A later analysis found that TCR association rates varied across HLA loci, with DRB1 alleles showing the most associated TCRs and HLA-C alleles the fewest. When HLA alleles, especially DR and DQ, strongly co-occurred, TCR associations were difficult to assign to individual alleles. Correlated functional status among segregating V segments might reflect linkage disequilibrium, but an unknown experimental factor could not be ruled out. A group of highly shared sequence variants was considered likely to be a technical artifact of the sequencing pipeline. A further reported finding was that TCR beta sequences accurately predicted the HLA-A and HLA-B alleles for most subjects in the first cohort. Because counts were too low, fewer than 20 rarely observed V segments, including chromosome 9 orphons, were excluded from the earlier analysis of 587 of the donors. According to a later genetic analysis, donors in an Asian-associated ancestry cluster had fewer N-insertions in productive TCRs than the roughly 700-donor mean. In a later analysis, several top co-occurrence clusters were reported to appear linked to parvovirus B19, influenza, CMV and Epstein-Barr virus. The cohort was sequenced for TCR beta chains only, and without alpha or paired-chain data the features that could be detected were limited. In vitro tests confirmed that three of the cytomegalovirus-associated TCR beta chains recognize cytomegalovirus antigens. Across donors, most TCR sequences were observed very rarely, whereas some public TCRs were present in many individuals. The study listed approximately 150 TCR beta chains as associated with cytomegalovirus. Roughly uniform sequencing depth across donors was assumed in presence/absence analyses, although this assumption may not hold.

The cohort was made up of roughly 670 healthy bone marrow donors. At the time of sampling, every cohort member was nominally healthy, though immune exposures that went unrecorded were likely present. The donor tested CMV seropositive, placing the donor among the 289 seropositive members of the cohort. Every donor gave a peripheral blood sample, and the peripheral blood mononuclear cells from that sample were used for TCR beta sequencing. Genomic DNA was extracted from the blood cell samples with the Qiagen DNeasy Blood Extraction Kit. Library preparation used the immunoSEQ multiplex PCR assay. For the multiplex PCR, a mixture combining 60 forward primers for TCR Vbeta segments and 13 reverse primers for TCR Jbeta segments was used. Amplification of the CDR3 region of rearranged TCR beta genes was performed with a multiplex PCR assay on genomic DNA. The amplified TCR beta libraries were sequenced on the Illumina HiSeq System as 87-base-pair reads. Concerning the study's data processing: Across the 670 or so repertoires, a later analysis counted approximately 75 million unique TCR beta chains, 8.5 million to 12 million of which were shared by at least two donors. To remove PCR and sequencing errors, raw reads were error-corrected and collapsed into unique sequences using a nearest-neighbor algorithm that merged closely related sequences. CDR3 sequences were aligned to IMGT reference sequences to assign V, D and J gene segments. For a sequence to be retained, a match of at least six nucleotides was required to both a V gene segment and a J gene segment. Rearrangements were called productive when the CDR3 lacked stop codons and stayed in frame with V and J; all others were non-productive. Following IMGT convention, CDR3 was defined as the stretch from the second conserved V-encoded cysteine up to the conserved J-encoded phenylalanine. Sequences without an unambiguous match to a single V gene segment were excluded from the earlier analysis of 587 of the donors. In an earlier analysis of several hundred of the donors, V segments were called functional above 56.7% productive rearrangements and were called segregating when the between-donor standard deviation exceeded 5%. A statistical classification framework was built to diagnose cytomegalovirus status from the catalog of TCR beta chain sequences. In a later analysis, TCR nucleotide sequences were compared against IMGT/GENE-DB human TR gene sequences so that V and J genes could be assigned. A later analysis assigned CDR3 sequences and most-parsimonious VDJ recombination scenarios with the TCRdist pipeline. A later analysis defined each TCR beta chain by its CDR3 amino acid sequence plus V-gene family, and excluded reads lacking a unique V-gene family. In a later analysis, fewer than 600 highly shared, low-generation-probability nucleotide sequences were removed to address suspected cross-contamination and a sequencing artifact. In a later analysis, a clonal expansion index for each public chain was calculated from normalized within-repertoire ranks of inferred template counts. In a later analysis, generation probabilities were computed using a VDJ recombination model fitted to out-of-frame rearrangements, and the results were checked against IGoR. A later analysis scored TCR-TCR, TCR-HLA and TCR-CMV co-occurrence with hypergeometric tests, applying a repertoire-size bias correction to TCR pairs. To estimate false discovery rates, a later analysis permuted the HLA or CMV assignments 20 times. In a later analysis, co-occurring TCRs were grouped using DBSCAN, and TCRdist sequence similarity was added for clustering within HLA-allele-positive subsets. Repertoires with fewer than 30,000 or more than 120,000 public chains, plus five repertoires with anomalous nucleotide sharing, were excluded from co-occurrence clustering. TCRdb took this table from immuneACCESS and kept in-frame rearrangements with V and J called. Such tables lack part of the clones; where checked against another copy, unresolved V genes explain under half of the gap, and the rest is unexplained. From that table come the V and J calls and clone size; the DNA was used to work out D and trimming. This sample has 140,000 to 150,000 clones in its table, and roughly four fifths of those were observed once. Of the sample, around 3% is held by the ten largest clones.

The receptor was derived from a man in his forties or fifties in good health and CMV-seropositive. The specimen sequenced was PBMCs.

The CDR3 is CASSLGLEETQYF. The DNA is TGTGCCAGCAGCTTAGGGCTGGAAGAGACCCAGTACTTC. Recombination joined TRBV11-2 with TRBJ2-5; no D gene is confidently identified. Looking up the germline V gene yields CDR1 SGHAT and CDR2 FQNNGV. Cut back by 1 base and 3 bases, the V and J ends lie 6 bases apart. The CDR3 runs 13 residues from the cysteine to the phenylalanine. Only the CDR3 DNA stays, 39 bases, in frame from base 1.